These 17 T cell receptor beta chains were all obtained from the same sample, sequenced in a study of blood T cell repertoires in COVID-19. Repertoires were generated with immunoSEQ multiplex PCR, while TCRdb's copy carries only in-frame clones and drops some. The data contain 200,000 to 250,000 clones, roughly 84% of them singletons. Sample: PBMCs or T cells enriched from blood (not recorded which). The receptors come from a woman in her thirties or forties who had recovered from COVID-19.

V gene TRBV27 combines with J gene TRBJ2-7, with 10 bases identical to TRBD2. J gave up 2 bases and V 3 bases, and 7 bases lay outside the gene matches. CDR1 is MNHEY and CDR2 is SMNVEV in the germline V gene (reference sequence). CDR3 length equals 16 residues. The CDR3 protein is CASSFTGTSGTYEQYF. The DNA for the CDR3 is TGTGCCAGCAGTTTCACCGGAACTAGCGGGACCTACGAGCAGTACTTC.

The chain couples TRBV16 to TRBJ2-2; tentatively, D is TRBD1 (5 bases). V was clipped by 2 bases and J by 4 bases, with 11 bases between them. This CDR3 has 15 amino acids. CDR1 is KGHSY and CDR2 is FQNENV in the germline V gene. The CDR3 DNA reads TGTGCCAGCAGCCAAGGGGCCCTGGGCACCGGGGAGCTGTTTTTT. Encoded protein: CASSQGALGTGELFF.

CDR3 nucleotides: TGTGCCAGCAGCGCGAACAGTGGGAATCAGCCCCAGCATTTT. It specifies CASSANSGNQPQHF. J is TRBJ1-5 and V is TRBV9; D is uncertain. Trimming removed 3 bases at V and 4 bases at J, with 11 bases between. CDR3 length: 14 amino acids. The V gene's germline CDR1 is SGDLS and CDR2 YYNGEE.

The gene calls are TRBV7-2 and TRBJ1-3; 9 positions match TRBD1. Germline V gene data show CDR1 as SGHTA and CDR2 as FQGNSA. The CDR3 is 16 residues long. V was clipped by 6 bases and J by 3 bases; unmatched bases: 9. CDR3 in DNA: TGTGCCAGCAGTAAATCACAGGGGGCGCTTGGAAACACCATATATTTT. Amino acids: CASSKSQGALGNTIYF. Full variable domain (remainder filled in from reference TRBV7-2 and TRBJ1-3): GAGVSQSPSNKVTEKGKDVELRCDPISGHTALYWYRQSLGQGLEFLIYFQGNSAPDKSGLPSDRFSAERTGGSVSTLTIQRTQQEDSAVYLCASSKSQGALGNTIYFGEGSWLTVV.

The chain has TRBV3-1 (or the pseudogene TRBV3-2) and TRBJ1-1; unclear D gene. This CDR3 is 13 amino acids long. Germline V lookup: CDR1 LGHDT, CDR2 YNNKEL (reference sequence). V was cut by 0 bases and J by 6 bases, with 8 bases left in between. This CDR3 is CASSQDRGAEAFF. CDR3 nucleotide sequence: TGTGCCAGCAGCCAAGATAGAGGAGCTGAAGCTTTCTTT.

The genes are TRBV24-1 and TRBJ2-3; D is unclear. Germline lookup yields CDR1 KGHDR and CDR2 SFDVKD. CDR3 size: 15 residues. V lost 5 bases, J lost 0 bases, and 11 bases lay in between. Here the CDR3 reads CATSGAPPSTDTQYF. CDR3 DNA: TGTGCCACCAGTGGAGCCCCTCCTAGCACAGATACGCAGTATTTT.

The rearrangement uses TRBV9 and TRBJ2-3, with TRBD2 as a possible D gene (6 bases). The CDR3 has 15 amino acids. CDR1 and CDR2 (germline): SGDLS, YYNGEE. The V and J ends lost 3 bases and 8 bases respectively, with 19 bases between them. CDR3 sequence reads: CASSAGTWGSATQYF. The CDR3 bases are TGTGCCAGCAGCGCCGGGACTTGGGGTTCCGCTACGCAGTATTTT. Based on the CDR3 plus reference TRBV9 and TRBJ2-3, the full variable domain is DSGVTQTPKHLITATGQRVTLRCSPRSGDLSVYWYQQSLDQGLQFLIQYYNGEERAKGNILERFSAQQFPDLHSELNLSSLELGDSALYFCASSAGTWGSATQYFGPGTRLTVL.

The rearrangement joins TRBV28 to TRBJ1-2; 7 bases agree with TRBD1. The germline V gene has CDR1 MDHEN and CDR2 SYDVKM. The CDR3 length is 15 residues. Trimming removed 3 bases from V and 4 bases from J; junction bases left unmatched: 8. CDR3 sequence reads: CASSFSPGQVYGYTF. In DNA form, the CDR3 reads TGTGCCAGCAGTTTCAGTCCCGGACAGGTCTATGGCTACACCTTC.

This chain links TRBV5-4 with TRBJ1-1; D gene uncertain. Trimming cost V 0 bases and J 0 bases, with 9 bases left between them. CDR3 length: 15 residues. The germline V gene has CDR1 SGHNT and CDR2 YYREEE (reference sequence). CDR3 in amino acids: CASSLETGMNTEAFF. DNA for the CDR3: TGTGCCAGCAGCTTGGAAACGGGAATGAACACTGAAGCTTTCTTT.

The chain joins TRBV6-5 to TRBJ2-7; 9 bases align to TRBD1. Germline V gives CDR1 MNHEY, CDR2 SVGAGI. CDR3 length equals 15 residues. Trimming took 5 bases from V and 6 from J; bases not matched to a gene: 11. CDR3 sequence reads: CASSRERQGGGEQYF. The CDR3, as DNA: TGTGCCAGCAGTAGAGAAAGACAGGGGGGAGGCGAGCAGTACTTC.

The CDR3 reads CASSVLTGGAGVYNEQFF. CDR3 nucleotide sequence: TGTGCCAGCAGCGTACTGACAGGGGGAGCGGGAGTTTACAATGAGCAGTTCTTC. V usage is TRBV7-9 and J usage is TRBJ2-1, with a tentative D call TRBD1 (9 bases). The CDR3 totals 18 residues. Germline CDR1 reads SEHNR; CDR2 reads FQNEAQ (reference sequence). V was cut by 5 bases and J by 4 bases, with 24 bases left in between.

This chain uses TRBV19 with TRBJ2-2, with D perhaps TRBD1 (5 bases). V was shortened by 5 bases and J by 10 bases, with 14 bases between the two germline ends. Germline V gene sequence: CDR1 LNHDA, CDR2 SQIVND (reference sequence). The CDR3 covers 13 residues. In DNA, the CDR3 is TGTGCCAGTAGTTCGTCTAGGGGTACGGAGCTGTTTTTT. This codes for CASSSSRGTELFF.

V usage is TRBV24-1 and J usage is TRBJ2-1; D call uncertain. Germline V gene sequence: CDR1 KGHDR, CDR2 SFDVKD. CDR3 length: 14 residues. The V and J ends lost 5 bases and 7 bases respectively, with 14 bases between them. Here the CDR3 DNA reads TGTGCCACCAGTGTTCCGCCAGACATAAATGAGCAGTTCTTC. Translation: CATSVPPDINEQFF.

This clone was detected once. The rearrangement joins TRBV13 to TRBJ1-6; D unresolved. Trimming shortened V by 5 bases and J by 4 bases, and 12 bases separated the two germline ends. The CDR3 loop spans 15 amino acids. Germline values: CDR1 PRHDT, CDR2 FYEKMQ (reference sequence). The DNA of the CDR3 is TGTGCCAGCAGCCCTTCAAGACAATATAATTCACCCCTCCACTTT. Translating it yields CASSPSRQYNSPLHF.

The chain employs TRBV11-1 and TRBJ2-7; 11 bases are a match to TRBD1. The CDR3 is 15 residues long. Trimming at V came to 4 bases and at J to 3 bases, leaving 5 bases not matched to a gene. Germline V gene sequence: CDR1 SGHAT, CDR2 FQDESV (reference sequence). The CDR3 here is CASSSRDRGIYEQYF. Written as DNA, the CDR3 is TGTGCCAGCAGCTCCCGGGACAGGGGGATCTACGAGCAGTACTTC.

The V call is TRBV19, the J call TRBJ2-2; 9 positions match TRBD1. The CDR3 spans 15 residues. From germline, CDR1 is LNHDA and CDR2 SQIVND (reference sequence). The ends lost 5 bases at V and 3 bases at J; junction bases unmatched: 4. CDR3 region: CASSPGTGYTGELFF. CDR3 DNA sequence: TGTGCCAGTAGTCCCGGGACAGGGTACACCGGGGAGCTGTTTTTT.

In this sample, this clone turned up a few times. The CDR3 sequence is CASSADRGQPQHF. The CDR3 DNA follows: TGTGCCAGCAGTGCGGACAGGGGTCAGCCCCAGCATTTT. This chain uses TRBV2 with TRBJ1-5; 9 bases line up with TRBD1. This CDR3 comprises 13 residues. The junction had 1 base not matched to a gene; V was cut back by 4 bases and J by 6 bases. The germline V gene has CDR1 SNHLY and CDR2 FYNNEI.